This T cell receptor (beta chain) was captured by sequencing in a study of OX40 agonist ivuxolimab in advanced cancers. The study's findings and limits: Both CD4+ and CD8+ T cell populations in blood had undergone clonal expansion by week 6 at 0.1 to 3.0 mg/kg.

On this clone itself: Its antigen is not identified.

CDR1 and CDR2 from the germline V gene are DFQATT and SNEGSKA (reference sequence). The CDR3 length is 11 residues. Repertoires were generated with immunoSEQ multiplex PCR, while TCRdb's copy carries only in-frame clones and drops some. The table records about 42,000 clones, more than 70% of them present only once. The clonotype originates from an adult with an advanced solid tumor such as melanoma, head and neck, liver or kidney cancer. The sequencing used CD4+ or CD8+ T cells sorted from blood, collected in a trial of the OX40 agonist ivuxolimab. This sequence joins TRBV20-1 and TRBJ2-1; D gene uncertain. CDR3 nucleotides: TGCAGAGCCCCGAGATACAATGAGCAGTTCTTC. Translation: CRAPRYNEQFF.